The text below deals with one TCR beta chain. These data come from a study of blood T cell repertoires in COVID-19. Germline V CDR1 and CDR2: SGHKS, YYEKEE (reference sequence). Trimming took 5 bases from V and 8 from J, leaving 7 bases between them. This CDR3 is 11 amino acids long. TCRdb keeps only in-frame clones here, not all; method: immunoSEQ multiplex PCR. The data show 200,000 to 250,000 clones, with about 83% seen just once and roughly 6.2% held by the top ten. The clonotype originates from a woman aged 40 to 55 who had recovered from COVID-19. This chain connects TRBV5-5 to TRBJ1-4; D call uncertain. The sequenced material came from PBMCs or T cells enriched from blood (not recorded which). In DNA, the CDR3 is TGTGCCAGCAGGAGGGAAGAAAAACTGTTTTTT. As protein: CASRREEKLFF.